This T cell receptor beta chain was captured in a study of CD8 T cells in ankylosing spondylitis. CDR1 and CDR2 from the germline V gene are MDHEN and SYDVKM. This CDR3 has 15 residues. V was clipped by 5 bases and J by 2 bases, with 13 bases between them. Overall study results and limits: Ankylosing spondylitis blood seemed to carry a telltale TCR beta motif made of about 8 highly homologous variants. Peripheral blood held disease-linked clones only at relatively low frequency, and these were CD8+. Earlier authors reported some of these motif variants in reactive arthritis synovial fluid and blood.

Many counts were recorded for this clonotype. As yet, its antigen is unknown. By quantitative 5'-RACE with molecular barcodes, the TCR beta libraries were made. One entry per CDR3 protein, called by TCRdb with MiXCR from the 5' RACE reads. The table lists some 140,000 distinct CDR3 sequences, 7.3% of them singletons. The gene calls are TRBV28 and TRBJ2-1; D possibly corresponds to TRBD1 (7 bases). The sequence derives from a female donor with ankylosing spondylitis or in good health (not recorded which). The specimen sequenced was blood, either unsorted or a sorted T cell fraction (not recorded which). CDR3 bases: TGTGCCAGCAGTCCAACAGGGGAGGCCTACAATGAGCAGTTCTTC. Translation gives CASSPTGEAYNEQFF.